The source of this T cell receptor (beta chain) is a study of identical twins. Study-wide findings and caveats: Insertion counts were lower in abundant cord blood beta clonotypes, a trend that memory repertoires did not show.

With 5 bases removed from V and 4 bases from J, the gap between germline ends came to 11 bases. Germline values: CDR1 MNHEY, CDR2 SMNVEV (reference sequence). The CDR3 has 13 amino acids. There are many counts of this clonotype. Its antigen remains unknown. TCRdb reanalysed the 5' RACE reads using MiXCR and keeps one entry per CDR3 protein. The sample carries approximately 1.8 million distinct CDR3 sequences, about 32% recorded once. The chain is built from TRBV27 and TRBJ1-2; D is uncertain. Sequenced input: cord blood. This TCR derives from a newborn girl in good health. The CDR3 nucleotides are TGTGCCAGCAGTCGCGGACGGATCTATGGCTACACCTTC. This gives the protein CASSRGRIYGYTF.